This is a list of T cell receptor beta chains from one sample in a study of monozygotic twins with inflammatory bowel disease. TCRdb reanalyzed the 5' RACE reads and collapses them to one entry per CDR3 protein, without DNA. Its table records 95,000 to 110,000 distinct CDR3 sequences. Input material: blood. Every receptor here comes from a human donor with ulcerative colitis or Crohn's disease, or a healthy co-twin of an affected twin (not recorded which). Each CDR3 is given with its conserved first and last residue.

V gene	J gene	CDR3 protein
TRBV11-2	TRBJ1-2	CASSLEGGGGNGYTF
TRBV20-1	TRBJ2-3	CSATGAGAISDTQYF
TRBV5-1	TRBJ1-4	CASSLGDGNEKLFF
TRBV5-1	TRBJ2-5	CASSSYQETQYF
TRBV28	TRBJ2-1	CASSFAQRLAGPNEQFF
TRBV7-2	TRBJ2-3	CASSRAPGSTSTDTQYF
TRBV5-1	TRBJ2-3	CASRATSGGTDTQYF
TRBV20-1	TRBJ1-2	CSVSYTSGYGYTF
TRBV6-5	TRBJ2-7	CASSYRDHATYEQYF
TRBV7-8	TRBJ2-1	CASSLEAPSYNEQFF
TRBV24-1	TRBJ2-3	CATDGGSTDTQYF
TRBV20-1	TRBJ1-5	CSAILGGSSNQPQHF
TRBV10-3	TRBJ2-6	CAISAGPSYSGANVLTF
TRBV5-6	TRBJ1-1	CASSFPDNTEAFF
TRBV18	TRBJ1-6	CASSPGQNSPLHF
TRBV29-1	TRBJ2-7	CSVVTGVAYEQYF
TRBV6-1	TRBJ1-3	CASTQQGFLSGNTIYF
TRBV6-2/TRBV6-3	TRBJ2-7	CASRLRGLGLYEQYF
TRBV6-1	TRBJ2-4	CASSPWGTAENIQYF
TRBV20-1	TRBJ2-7	CSASLFEGGRAEQYF
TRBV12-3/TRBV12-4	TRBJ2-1	CASSLAEAGWNEQFF
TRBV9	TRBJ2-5	CASSESHGRVTQYF
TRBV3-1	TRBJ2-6	CASSHGTGASGANVLTF